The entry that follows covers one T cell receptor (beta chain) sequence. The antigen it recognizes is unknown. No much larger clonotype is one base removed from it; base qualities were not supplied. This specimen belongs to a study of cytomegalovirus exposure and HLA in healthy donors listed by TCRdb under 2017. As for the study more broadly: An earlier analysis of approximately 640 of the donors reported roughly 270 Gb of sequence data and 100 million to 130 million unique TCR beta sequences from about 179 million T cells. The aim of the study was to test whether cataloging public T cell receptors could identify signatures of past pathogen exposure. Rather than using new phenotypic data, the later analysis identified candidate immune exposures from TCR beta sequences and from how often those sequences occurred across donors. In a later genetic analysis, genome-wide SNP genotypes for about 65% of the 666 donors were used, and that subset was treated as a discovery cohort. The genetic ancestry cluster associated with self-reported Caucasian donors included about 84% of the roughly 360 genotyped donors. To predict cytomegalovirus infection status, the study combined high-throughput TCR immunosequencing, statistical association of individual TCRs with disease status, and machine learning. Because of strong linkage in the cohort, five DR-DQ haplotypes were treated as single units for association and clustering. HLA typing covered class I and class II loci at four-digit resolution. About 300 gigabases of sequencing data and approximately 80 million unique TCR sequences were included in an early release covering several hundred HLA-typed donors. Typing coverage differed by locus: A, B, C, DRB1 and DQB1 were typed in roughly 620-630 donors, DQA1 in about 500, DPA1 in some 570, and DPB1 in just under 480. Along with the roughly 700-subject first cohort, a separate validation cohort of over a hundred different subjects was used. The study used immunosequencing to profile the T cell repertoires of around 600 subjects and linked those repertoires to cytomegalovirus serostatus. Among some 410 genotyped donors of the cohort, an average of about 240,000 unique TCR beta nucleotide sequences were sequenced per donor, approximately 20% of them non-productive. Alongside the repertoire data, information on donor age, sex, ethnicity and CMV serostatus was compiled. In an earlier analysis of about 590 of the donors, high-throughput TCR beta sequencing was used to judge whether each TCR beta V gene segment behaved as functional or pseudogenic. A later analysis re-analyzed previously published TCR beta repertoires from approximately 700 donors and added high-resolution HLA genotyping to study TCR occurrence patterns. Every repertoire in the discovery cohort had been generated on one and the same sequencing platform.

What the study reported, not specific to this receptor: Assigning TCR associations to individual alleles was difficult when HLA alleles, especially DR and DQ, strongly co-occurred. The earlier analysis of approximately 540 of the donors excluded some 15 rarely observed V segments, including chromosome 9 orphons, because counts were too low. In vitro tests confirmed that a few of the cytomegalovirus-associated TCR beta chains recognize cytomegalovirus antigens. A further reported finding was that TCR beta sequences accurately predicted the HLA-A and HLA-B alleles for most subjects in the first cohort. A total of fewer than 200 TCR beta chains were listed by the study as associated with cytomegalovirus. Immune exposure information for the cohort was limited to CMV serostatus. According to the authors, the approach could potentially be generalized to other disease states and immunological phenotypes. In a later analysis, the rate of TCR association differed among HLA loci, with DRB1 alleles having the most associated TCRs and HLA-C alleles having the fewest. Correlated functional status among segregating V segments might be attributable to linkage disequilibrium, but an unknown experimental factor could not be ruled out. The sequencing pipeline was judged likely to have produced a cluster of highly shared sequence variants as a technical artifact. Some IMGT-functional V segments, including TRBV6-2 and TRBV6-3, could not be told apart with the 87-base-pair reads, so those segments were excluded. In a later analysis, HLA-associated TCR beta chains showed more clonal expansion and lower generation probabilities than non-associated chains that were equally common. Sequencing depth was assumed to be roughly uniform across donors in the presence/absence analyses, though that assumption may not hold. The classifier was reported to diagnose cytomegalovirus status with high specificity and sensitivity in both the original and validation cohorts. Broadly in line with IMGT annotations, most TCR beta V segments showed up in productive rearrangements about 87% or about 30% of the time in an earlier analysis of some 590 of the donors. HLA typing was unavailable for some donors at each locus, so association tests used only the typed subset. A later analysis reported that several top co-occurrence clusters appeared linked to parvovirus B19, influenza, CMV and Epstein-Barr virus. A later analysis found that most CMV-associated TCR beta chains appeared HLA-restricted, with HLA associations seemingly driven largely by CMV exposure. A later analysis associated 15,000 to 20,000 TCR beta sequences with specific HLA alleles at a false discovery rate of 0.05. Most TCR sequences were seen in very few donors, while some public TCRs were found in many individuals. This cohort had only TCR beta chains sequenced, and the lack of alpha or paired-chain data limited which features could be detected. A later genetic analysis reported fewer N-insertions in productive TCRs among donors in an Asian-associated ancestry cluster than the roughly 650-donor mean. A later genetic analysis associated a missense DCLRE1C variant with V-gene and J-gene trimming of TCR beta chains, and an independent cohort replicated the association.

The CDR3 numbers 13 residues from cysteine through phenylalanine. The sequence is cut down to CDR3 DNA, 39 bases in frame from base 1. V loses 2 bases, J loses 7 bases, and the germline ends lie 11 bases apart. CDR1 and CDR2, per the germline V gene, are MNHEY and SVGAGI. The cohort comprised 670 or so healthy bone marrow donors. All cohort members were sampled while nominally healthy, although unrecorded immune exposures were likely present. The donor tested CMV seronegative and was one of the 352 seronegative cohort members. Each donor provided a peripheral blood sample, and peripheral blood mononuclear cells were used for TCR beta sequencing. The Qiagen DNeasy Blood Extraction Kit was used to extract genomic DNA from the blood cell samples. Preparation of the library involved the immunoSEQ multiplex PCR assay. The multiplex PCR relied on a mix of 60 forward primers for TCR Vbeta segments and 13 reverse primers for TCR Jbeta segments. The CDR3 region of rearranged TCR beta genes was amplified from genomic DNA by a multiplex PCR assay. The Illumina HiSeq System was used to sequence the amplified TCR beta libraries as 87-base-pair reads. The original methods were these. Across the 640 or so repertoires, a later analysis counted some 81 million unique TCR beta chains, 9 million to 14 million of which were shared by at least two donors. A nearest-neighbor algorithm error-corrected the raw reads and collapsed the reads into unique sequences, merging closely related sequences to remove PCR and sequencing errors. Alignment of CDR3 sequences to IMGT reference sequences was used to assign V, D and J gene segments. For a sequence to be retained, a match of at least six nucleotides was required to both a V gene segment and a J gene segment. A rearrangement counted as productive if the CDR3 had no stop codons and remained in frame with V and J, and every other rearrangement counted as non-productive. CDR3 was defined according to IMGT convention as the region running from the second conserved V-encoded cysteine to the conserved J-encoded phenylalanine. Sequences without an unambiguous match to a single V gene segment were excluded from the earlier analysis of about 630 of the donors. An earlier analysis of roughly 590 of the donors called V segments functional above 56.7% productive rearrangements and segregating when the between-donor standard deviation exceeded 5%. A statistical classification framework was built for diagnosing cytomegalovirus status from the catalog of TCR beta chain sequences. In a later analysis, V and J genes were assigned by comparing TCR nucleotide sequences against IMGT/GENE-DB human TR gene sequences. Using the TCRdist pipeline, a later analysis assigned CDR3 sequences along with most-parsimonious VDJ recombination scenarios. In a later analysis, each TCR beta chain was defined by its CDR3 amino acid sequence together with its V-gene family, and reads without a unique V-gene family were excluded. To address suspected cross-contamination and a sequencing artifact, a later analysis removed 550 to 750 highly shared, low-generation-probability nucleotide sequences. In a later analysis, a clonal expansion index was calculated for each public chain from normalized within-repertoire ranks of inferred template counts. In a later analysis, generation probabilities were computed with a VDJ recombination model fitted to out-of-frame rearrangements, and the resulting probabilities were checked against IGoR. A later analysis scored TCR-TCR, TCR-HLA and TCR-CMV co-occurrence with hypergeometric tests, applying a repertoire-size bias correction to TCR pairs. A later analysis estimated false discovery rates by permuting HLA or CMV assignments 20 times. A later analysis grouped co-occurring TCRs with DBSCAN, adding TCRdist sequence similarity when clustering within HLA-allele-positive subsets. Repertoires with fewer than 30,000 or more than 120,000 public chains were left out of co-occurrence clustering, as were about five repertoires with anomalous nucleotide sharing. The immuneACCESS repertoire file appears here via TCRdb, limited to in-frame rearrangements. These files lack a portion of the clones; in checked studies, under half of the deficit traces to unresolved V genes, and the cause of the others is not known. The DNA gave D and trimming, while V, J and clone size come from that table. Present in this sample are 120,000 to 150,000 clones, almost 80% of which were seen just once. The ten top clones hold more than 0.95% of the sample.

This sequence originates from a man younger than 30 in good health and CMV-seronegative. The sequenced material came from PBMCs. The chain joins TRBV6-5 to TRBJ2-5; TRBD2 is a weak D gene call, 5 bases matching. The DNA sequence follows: TGTGCCAGCAGTTACGGCCTAGCTGGGACCCAGTACTTC. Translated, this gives CASSYGLAGTQYF.